This TCR beta chain appears in the sequencing data of a study of cytomegalovirus exposure and HLA in healthy donors. Study-wide findings and caveats: Among TCR beta chains, those listed as cytomegalovirus-associated numbered about 160.

The repertoire was sequenced with immunoSEQ multiplex PCR; TCRdb's copy has only in-frame clones and lacks some. The table shows roughly 60,000 clones, with around 92% occurring only once. V gave up 3 bases and J gave up 6 bases, with 21 bases separating them. The CDR3 extends over 16 amino acids. Per the germline V gene, CDR1 is SGHAT and CDR2 is FQNNGV. The donors belonged to the approximately 130-subject validation cohort, separate from the roughly 700-subject first cohort. Concerning this clone itself: Antigen: not known.

Sequencing was performed on PBMCs. This clonotype was sampled from a woman under 30 in good health and CMV-seronegative. J is TRBJ2-7 and V is TRBV11-2, with D tentatively TRBD1 (6 bases). The CDR3 coding sequence is TGTGCCAGCAGCTTGGTTGACAGGATCATTGGGCGCGAGCAGTACTTC. It is translated as CASSLVDRIIGREQYF.